A selection of T cell receptor beta chains follows, all from one sample in a study of response to subunit inactivated influenza vaccine. TCRdb used MiXCR to reprocess the RT-PCR reads, holding one entry per CDR3 protein. Among 530,000 or so distinct CDR3 sequences listed, about 12% were seen once. Sequenced material: PBMCs from blood, taken on the day of vaccination. The receptor source for this set is a man in his forties or fifties who received an inactivated influenza vaccine. Each CDR3 is given without its conserved first and last residue. Clone size is shown for a subset of rows, as once, few, many or a class of expanded clone.

clone size: once
V gene: TRBV2
J gene: TRBJ2-6
CDR3 protein: ASREQGFGANVLT

clone size: few
V gene: TRBV20-1
J gene: TRBJ2-7
CDR3 protein: SAHRGGFAGEQY

clone size: few
V gene: TRBV5-8
J gene: TRBJ1-1
CDR3 protein: ASSPLGGEAF

clone size: .
V gene: TRBV10-3
J gene: TRBJ1-3
CDR3 protein: AISPDFGENTIY

clone size: .
V gene: TRBV19
J gene: TRBJ2-3
CDR3 protein: VSSIIGGGPDTQY

clone size: few
V gene: TRBV29-1
J gene: TRBJ2-1
CDR3 protein: SVSRGAQYNEQF

clone size: .
V gene: TRBV28
J gene: TRBJ2-1
CDR3 protein: ASSSGTSVGGSYNEQF

clone size: few
V gene: TRBV6-5
J gene: TRBJ2-1
CDR3 protein: ASSYSSGGTYSEQF

clone size: few
V gene: TRBV6-2/TRBV6-3
J gene: TRBJ1-4
CDR3 protein: ASSYEPGATNEKLF

clone size: .
V gene: TRBV10-3
J gene: TRBJ2-6
CDR3 protein: AIKDSSGANVLT

clone size: many
V gene: TRBV30
J gene: TRBJ2-7
CDR3 protein: AWRGRLGPYEQY

clone size: .
V gene: TRBV5-1
J gene: TRBJ2-7
CDR3 protein: ASSLELGAFFYEQY

clone size: few
V gene: TRBV5-1
J gene: TRBJ2-2
CDR3 protein: ASSRGEVTGRELF

clone size: medium-sized
V gene: TRBV6-2/TRBV6-3
J gene: TRBJ2-3
CDR3 protein: ASSPTTPGQGADTQY

clone size: many
V gene: TRBV29-1
J gene: TRBJ2-3
CDR3 protein: SVSLQPGQVTDTQY

clone size: few
V gene: TRBV5-1
J gene: TRBJ2-1
CDR3 protein: ASCRDRPYNEQF

clone size: few
V gene: TRBV5-1
J gene: TRBJ2-3
CDR3 protein: ASSLYQRGRTDTQY

clone size: .
V gene: TRBV21-1
J gene: TRBJ2-7
CDR3 protein: ASRGEPGPNYEQY

clone size: .
V gene: TRBV2
J gene: TRBJ2-5
CDR3 protein: ASTGPQETQY

clone size: few
V gene: TRBV7-7
J gene: TRBJ2-1
CDR3 protein: ASSLVLAAANEQF

clone size: few
V gene: TRBV15
J gene: TRBJ2-3
CDR3 protein: ATSREGEADTQY

clone size: .
V gene: TRBV12-3/TRBV12-4
J gene: TRBJ2-6
CDR3 protein: ASDSGANVLT

clone size: few
V gene: TRBV6-2/TRBV6-3
J gene: TRBJ1-2
CDR3 protein: ASSYIGFTGYT

clone size: few
V gene: TRBV6-2/TRBV6-3
J gene: TRBJ2-7
CDR3 protein: ASSYSGTGSMEQY

clone size: .
V gene: TRBV12-3/TRBV12-4
J gene: TRBJ1-6
CDR3 protein: ASRTGTRSYNSPLH

clone size: .
V gene: TRBV29-1
J gene: TRBJ2-1
CDR3 protein: SVVLPLAGSYNEQF

clone size: .
V gene: TRBV11-2
J gene: TRBJ2-3
CDR3 protein: ASSFSSAGARSTADTQY

clone size: .
V gene: TRBV6-1
J gene: TRBJ1-4
CDR3 protein: ASSDRVAEKLF

clone size: .
V gene: TRBV6-5
J gene: TRBJ2-7
CDR3 protein: ASSYKEGYEQY

clone size: .
V gene: TRBV20-1
J gene: TRBJ2-1
CDR3 protein: SAIVGGRGSYNEQF

clone size: few
V gene: TRBV6-2/TRBV6-3
J gene: TRBJ2-1
CDR3 protein: ASSSATSGFYNEQF

clone size: few
V gene: TRBV5-1
J gene: TRBJ2-3
CDR3 protein: ASSAGQGTLSTDTQY

clone size: .
V gene: TRBV4-3
J gene: TRBJ2-1
CDR3 protein: ASSQAYPGTSGYNEQF

clone size: many
V gene: TRBV12-3/TRBV12-4
J gene: TRBJ2-5
CDR3 protein: ASSLARGRETQY

clone size: many
V gene: TRBV6-2/TRBV6-3
J gene: TRBJ2-5
CDR3 protein: ASSYSIIDFTDPEETQY

clone size: few
V gene: TRBV4-3
J gene: TRBJ1-2
CDR3 protein: ASSPAIIANYGYT

clone size: many
V gene: TRBV2
J gene: TRBJ1-5
CDR3 protein: ASRNSGTPNQPQH

clone size: few
V gene: TRBV7-2
J gene: TRBJ2-7
CDR3 protein: ASSTPLYEQY

clone size: .
V gene: TRBV10-3
J gene: TRBJ2-7
CDR3 protein: AISESTSLDSAEQY

clone size: .
V gene: TRBV5-6
J gene: TRBJ2-7
CDR3 protein: ASSLAPNREQY

clone size: .
V gene: TRBV7-2
J gene: TRBJ2-1
CDR3 protein: ASSLVTSVGNEQF

clone size: .
V gene: TRBV11-2
J gene: TRBJ2-1
CDR3 protein: ASSFRLAGGYNYNEQF